The clone carrying this T cell receptor (beta chain) has more than one count but fewer than ten. The sample belongs to a study of early T cells in non-severe SARS-CoV-2 infection. The CDR3 extends over 16 amino acids. Germline V gene sequence: CDR1 SEHNR, CDR2 FQNEAQ (reference sequence). J gave up 1 base and V 5 bases, and 9 bases lay outside the gene matches. MiXCR, run by TCRdb on the 5' RACE reads, gives a single entry per CDR3 protein. The sample lists about 77,000 distinct CDR3 sequences, about a sixth seen once, with roughly 3% in the top ten. V is TRBV7-9 and J is TRBJ1-1; TRBD1 matches at 8 bases. Sample: whole blood. This clonotype was sampled from an adult who was a healthcare worker with PCR-confirmed SARS-CoV-2 infection or an uninfected control (not recorded which). The CDR3 DNA follows: TGTGCCAGCAGCCTAAGGCAGGGGGCCAGGAACACTGAAGCTTTCTTT. This codes for CASSLRQGARNTEAFF. The variable domain in full, with the rest retrieved from reference TRBV7-9 and TRBJ1-1, is DTGVSQNPRHKITKRGQNVTFRCDPISEHNRLYWYRQTLGQGPEFLTYFQNEAQLEKSRLLSDRFSAERPKGSFSTLEIQRTEQGDSAMYLCASSLRQGARNTEAFFGQGTRLTVV.